These 21 T cell receptor beta chains originate from one sample sequenced in a study of blood T cells in healthy people across ages. The authors ran a second PCR of about 6 to 11 cycles using a sample-barcoded 5' primer and a J-beta primer mix. TCRdb re-called the 5' RACE reads through MiXCR, storing one row per CDR3 protein. The table shows about 670,000 distinct CDR3 sequences, with 45% to 60% occurring only once. Material: blood. The receptors come from an elderly woman in good health.

This clonotype was recorded a few times. V gene TRBV18 combines with J gene TRBJ2-1; 9 bases are a match to TRBD2. With 0 bases clipped from V and 7 bases from J, the junction kept 4 bases outside the gene matches. CDR1 and CDR2 (germline): KGHSH, LQKENI. This CDR3 comprises 15 residues. This chain's CDR3 is CASSPPKRGVNEQFF. In DNA, the CDR3 is TGTGCCAGCTCACCACCAAAGCGGGGGGTTAATGAGCAGTTCTTC.

This chain joins TRBV4-1 and TRBJ2-1, with D unresolved. CDR3 size: 11 residues. Germline CDR1 reads MGHRA; CDR2 reads YSYEKL. V lost 0 bases, J lost 10 bases, and 4 bases lay in between. As DNA, the CDR3 is TGCGCCAGCAGCCAAGAAACGGAGCAGTTCTTC. The encoded protein is CASSQETEQFF.

This clonotype came up many times. The gene calls are TRBV6-6 and TRBJ1-2, with D unclear. This CDR3 region has 13 residues. The germline V gene encodes CDR1 MNHNY and CDR2 SVGAGI (reference sequence). Trimming cost V 6 bases and J 6 bases, with 14 bases left between them. CDR3 residues: CASRPSITDGYTF. The CDR3 nucleotides read TGTGCCAGCAGACCTTCCATTACGGATGGCTACACCTTC.

This clonotype was counted at least ten times. The chain combines TRBV4-2 with TRBJ1-2; D is unclear. The CDR3 spans 17 residues. Germline V gene data show CDR1 as LGHNA and CDR2 as YNFKEQ. V was pared by 0 bases and J by 1 base, with 15 bases between. The CDR3, as DNA: TGTGCCAGCAGCCAAGATATCCGGGCCCCCCATAACTATGGCTACACCTTC. Translated: CASSQDIRAPHNYGYTF.

The sample holds many counts of this clonotype. V is TRBV12-3 or TRBV12-4 and J is TRBJ1-2; D is uncertain. Trimming took 5 bases from V and 4 from J, leaving 11 bases between them. The CDR3 extends over 13 amino acids. This CDR3 is CASSAGKTYGYTF. The CDR3 DNA follows: TGTGCCAGCAGTGCGGGGAAGACCTATGGCTACACCTTC.

Of note for this clonotype: A much larger clone lies one base from this, so it may be a read error. This chain links TRBV6-5 with TRBJ1-2; D may be TRBD1 (5 bases). There are 15 residues in the CDR3. The germline CDR1 and CDR2 sequences are MNHEY and SVGAGI. The CDR3 DNA is TGTGCCGGCAGTCGCTCGGGGGTGCTTAACTATGGCTACACCTTC. This codes for CAGSRSGVLNYGYTF.

The chain recombines TRBV6-2 or TRBV6-3 with TRBJ2-3, with D hard to call. The CDR3 runs to 13 residues. The germline CDR1 and CDR2 sequences are MNHEY and SVGEGT. Trimming shortened V by 0 bases and J by 6 bases, and 7 bases separated the two germline ends. The CDR3 nucleotides read TGTGCCAGCAGTTACTCGTCCGCGGATACGCAGTATTTT. It yields the protein CASSYSSADTQYF.

Regarding this clonotype: A much larger clone differs by one base, so this may be a read error. V is TRBV4-1 and J is TRBJ2-1; no clear D. This CDR3 is 14 amino acids long. Germline loops: CDR1 MGHRA, CDR2 YSYEKL. V lost 0 bases and J lost 12, with 15 bases in between. CDR3 region: CASSQDRRVSTQFF. CDR3 DNA: TGCGCCAGCAGCCAAGATCGACGGGTTTCTACGCAGTTCTTC.

V gene TRBV20-1 combines with J gene TRBJ2-1, with 7 bases aligning to TRBD2. This CDR3 region has 13 residues. V trimming: 7 bases; J trimming: 4 bases; junction bases outside the gene matches: 7. Germline assignment: CDR1 DFQATT and CDR2 SNEGSKA (reference sequence). In DNA, the CDR3 is TGCAGTGTAAGCGGGATAAGTTACAATGAGCAGTTCTTC. The encoded protein is CSVSGISYNEQFF.

The genes are TRBV20-1 and TRBJ2-7; a possible D gene is TRBD1 (6 bases). Germline loops: CDR1 DFQATT, CDR2 SNEGSKA (reference sequence). The CDR3 length is 15 residues. V was cut by 3 bases and J by 0 bases, with 15 bases left in between. The chain's CDR3 is CSASDSGTFSYEQYF. The DNA for the CDR3 is TGCAGTGCTAGTGATTCCGGGACATTCTCCTACGAGCAGTACTTC.

As for this clonotype: This may be a read error, as it is one base from a much larger clone. The chain is built from TRBV7-2 and TRBJ2-1; 9 bases are a match to TRBD2. Matching the DNA end better, TRBJ2-7 makes the J call doubtful. Looked up from germline, CDR1 is SGHTA and CDR2 is FQGNSA. The CDR3 consists of 15 residues. The chain's CDR3 is CASSFNSGRVNEQYF. As DNA, the CDR3 is TGTGCCAGCAGCTTCAATAGCGGGAGAGTCAATGAGCAGTACTTC.

This clonotype showed up just a few times. The junction departs from the called germline gene at one end, perhaps through a read error. The chain recombines TRBV5-1 with TRBJ2-5; 8 bases agree with TRBD1. The V gene's germline CDR1 is SGHRS and CDR2 YFSETQ. The CDR3 is 16 amino acids. DNA for the CDR3: TGCGCCAGTAGCTTGGGTGTAGGACAGGGATTCGGTGAGCAGTACTTC. Protein: CASSLGVGQGFGEQYF. Full variable domain (outside the CDR3, taken from reference TRBV5-1 and TRBJ2-5): KAGVTQTPRYLIKTRGQQVTLSCSPISGHRSVSWYQQTPGQGLQFLFEYFSETQRNKGNFPGRFSGRQFSNSRSEMNVSTLELGDSALYLCASSLGVGQGFGEQYFGPGTRLLVL.

The chain carries TRBV7-2 and TRBJ2-7; no reliable D call. Germline CDR1 and CDR2: SGHTA and FQGNSA. The CDR3 runs to 14 residues. V was pared by 5 bases and J by 0 bases, with 11 bases between. This CDR3 is CASSLQAGSYEQYF. As DNA, the CDR3 is TGTGCCAGCAGCCTCCAAGCAGGCTCCTACGAGCAGTACTTC.

The CDR3 loop reads CSAVGGGPRNEQYF. The CDR3 DNA reads TGCAGTGCTGTAGGCGGGGGGCCTAGGAACGAGCAGTACTTC. This chain uses TRBV20-1 with TRBJ2-7, with TRBD2 identical over 8 bases. Germline V gene sequence: CDR1 DFQATT, CDR2 SNEGSKA (reference sequence). The CDR3 spans 14 residues. After removal of 5 bases from V and 5 bases from J, the junction contained 11 bases not matched to a gene.

The chain couples TRBV7-6 to TRBJ2-3, with 7 nucleotides matching TRBD1. V gave up 5 bases and J gave up 1 base; unmatched junction bases: 6. Per germline, CDR1 SGHVS and CDR2 FNYEAQ. The CDR3 spans 15 residues. The CDR3 DNA sequence: TGTGCCAGCAGCCCTGGGGACAGACGCACAGATACGCAGTATTTT. It codes for CASSPGDRRTDTQYF.

This chain connects TRBV20-1 to TRBJ1-5; 8 nucleotides agree with TRBD1. V was pared by 2 bases and J by 1 base, with 7 bases of the junction left unmatched. The CDR3 has 16 residues. Germline V CDR1 and CDR2: DFQATT, SNEGSKA (reference sequence). The CDR3 nucleotides read TGCAGTGCTAGACATGCCACAGGGGGAAGCAATCAGCCCCAGCATTTT. Translated: CSARHATGGSNQPQHF.

The gene calls are TRBV6-2 or TRBV6-3 and TRBJ2-2, with 12 bases fitting TRBD2. The CDR3 totals 15 residues. V lost 5 bases and J lost 7; bases outside the gene matches: 5. Germline V gene sequence: CDR1 MNHEY, CDR2 SVGEGT. The CDR3 reads CASSPLAGGIGELFF. The CDR3 DNA follows: TGTGCCAGCAGTCCACTAGCGGGGGGAATCGGGGAGCTGTTTTTT.

Of note for this clonotype: Relative to the germline gene, one junction end is altered; a read error may explain this. The rearrangement uses TRBV11-2 and TRBJ2-1; a possible D gene is TRBD1 (5 bases). Germline V CDR1 and CDR2: SGHAT, FQNNGV. The CDR3 consists of 12 residues. CDR3 residues: CASSLTGHEQFF. In nucleotides, the CDR3 is TGCGCCAGCAGCTTAACAGGTCATGAGCAGTTCTTC.

J is TRBJ2-7 and V is TRBV7-9; the D call may be TRBD1 or TRBD2 (5 bases each). The CDR3 contains 14 residues. V dropped 4 bases and J dropped 5 bases, with 15 bases sitting between them. Germline V lookup: CDR1 SEHNR, CDR2 FQNEAQ (reference sequence). This CDR3 is CASSSRDGMDEQYF. The CDR3 bases are TGTGCCAGCAGCTCACGGGACGGGATGGACGAGCAGTACTTC. Filled out from reference TRBV7-9 and TRBJ2-7, the complete variable domain reads DTGVSQNPRHKITKRGQNVTFRCDPISEHNRLYWYRQTLGQGPEFLTYFQNEAQLEKSRLLSDRFSAERPKGSFSTLEIQRTEQGDSAMYLCASSSRDGMDEQYFGPGTRLTVT.

The V gene is TRBV6-5, the J gene TRBJ2-2; D is perhaps TRBD1 or TRBD2 (5 bases each). The CDR3 is made up of 14 amino acids. The germline V gene encodes CDR1 MNHEY and CDR2 SVGAGI. V was trimmed by 2 bases and J by 2 bases, leaving 6 bases between them. The CDR3 DNA follows: TGTGCCAGCAGTTACGGGGGTAACACCGGGGAGCTGTTTTTT. Amino acids: CASSYGGNTGELFF.

About this clonotype: With a much larger clone just one base away, this may be a read error. The genes are TRBV9 and TRBJ2-5; 16 nucleotides line up with TRBD2. V lost 4 bases and J lost 11; bases outside the gene matches: 8. Germline loops: CDR1 SGDLS, CDR2 YYNGEE. This CDR3 is built from 15 residues. The CDR3 region is CASSLGLAGGSEQYF. The DNA for the CDR3 is TGTGCCAGCAGCCTGGGACTAGCGGGAGGGAGTGAGCAGTACTTC.